The 26 T cell receptor beta chains in this list originate from one sample, sequenced in a study of metastatic and nonmetastatic thyroid tumors. There were no patients who had received any treatment before thyroid surgery. Via MiXCR, TCRdb re-called the PCR reads. The repertoire holds 5,000 or so clones, about 15% seen once, with approximately 15% in the top ten. Sequences were obtained from adjacent normal tissue. All receptors derive from a female donor with papillary thyroid cancer or a benign thyroid nodule (not recorded which). Some clones in this sample may be carry-over from other donors' samples.

V usage is TRBV6-2 or TRBV6-3 and J usage is TRBJ1-2; no firm D call. V was shortened by 2 bases and J by 5 bases, with 9 bases between the two germline ends. The CDR3 covers 13 residues. Germline-derived CDR1 and CDR2 are MNHEY and SVGEGT. The CDR3 region is CASSYTALYGYTF. The DNA of the CDR3 is TGTGCCAGCAGTTACACAGCCCTTTATGGCTACACCTTC.

The chain recombines TRBV28 with TRBJ1-6; D not resolved. Germline-derived CDR1 and CDR2 are MDHEN and SYDVKM. The CDR3 sequence is 15 residues long. Trimming stripped 5 bases from V and 9 bases from J, with 17 bases between. The CDR3: CASSPILGEGSPLHF. The CDR3 DNA follows: TGTGCCAGCAGTCCAATTCTGGGAGAGGGTTCACCCCTCCACTTT.

A note on this clone: Without the conserved terminal phenylalanine or tryptophan, this CDR3 likely stems from a read error. J is TRBJ2-7 and V is TRBV6-4; 10 bases are shared with TRBD2. Germline V gene sequence: CDR1 MRHNA, CDR2 SNTAGT. Trimming took 7 bases from V and 5 from J; bases not matched to a gene: 8. This CDR3 has 14 amino acids. CDR3 in amino acids: CASNSGGAGNEQYC. CDR3 nucleotides: TGTGCCAGCAACAGCGGGGGGGCTGGAAACGAGCAGTACTGC.

The rearrangement uses TRBV30 and TRBJ1-2; D might be TRBD1 (5 bases). This CDR3 region has 13 residues. V dropped 2 bases and J dropped 5 bases, with 12 bases sitting between them. Germline values: CDR1 GTSNPN, CDR2 SVGIG (reference sequence). The CDR3 spells CAWSKGRQYGYTF. The CDR3 DNA sequence: TGTGCCTGGAGTAAGGGACGGCAGTATGGCTACACCTTC.

The chain couples TRBV5-1 to TRBJ1-6; unclear D gene. Germline V gene data show CDR1 as SGHRS and CDR2 as YFSETQ. V was shortened by 0 bases and J by 4 bases, with 8 bases between the two germline ends. The CDR3 is 15 residues long. DNA of the CDR3: TGCGCCAGCAGCTTGGAGGGTCCGTATAATTCACCCCTCCACTTT. This sequence encodes CASSLEGPYNSPLHF.

The gene calls are TRBV11-1 and TRBJ1-1; 7 nucleotides match TRBD1. Germline V gene data show CDR1 as SGHAT and CDR2 as FQDESV (reference sequence). Unmatched junction bases numbered 24, after V lost 5 bases and J lost 6 bases. The CDR3 is 19 residues long. CDR3 sequence (DNA): TGTGCCAGCAGCCCATACAATCGTGACAGGGTGAAATTGGACGCTGAAGCTTTCTTT. It is translated as CASSPYNRDRVKLDAEAFF.

This clone was counted only a few times. CDR3 nucleotides: TGTGCCAGCAGCACTTCCACGAGGGGGTGGGCCGGGGAGCTGTTTTTT. Its protein product is CASSTSTRGWAGELFF. The genes are TRBV28 and TRBJ2-2; weak D call: TRBD1 (6 bases). CDR3 length: 16 residues. V gave up 6 bases and J gave up 6 bases, with 20 bases separating them. Germline-derived CDR1 and CDR2 are MDHEN and SYDVKM. Variable domain in full (rest from reference TRBV28 and TRBJ2-2): DVKVTQSSRYLVKRTGEKVFLECVQDMDHENMFWYRQDPGLGLRLIYFSYDVKMKEKGDIPEGYSVSREKKERFSLILESASTNQTSMYLCASSTSTRGWAGELFFGEGSRLTVL.

This clone has just a few counts. The V and J genes are TRBV7-2 and TRBJ2-2; D may be TRBD1 (8 bases). The CDR3 totals 21 residues. CDR1 is SGHTA and CDR2 is FQGNSA in the germline V gene. V was pared by 5 bases and J by 2 bases, with 30 bases between. The CDR3 reads CASSGNRGWGAGTPNTGELFF. The CDR3 DNA reads as TGTGCCAGCAGCGGAAACAGGGGGTGGGGAGCGGGGACCCCCAACACCGGGGAGCTGTTTTTT.

In its sample, this clone is large. The CDR3: CASSSQGGNYYGYTF. CDR3 DNA sequence: TGTGCCAGCAGTTCCCAAGGGGGCAATTACTATGGCTACACCTTC. The chain recombines TRBV27 with TRBJ1-2; 7 positions match TRBD1. Germline-derived CDR1 and CDR2 are MNHEY and SMNVEV (reference sequence). CDR3 length: 15 amino acids. V was clipped by 4 bases and J by 3 bases; unmatched bases: 8.

The table lists this clone with many counts. CDR3 sequence: CASSQRARGETQYF. The CDR3 DNA is TGTGCCAGCAGCCAACGGGCTAGGGGGGAGACCCAGTACTTC. This chain connects TRBV3-1 to TRBJ2-5, with D maybe TRBD1 (6 bases). Trimming left V 2 bases short and J 5 bases short, with 12 bases between. This CDR3 spans 14 amino acids. The germline gives CDR1 LGHDT, CDR2 YNNKEL (reference sequence).

By share, this clone ranks as medium-sized (0.01 to 0.1%). The chain employs TRBV28 and TRBJ2-1; 8 positions agree with TRBD1. The CDR3 is 16 amino acids. Germline V gives CDR1 MDHEN, CDR2 SYDVKM. The J segment lost 0 bases and the V segment lost 4 bases, leaving 5 bases of the junction unmatched. DNA for the CDR3: TGTGCCAGCAGTTCATACAGGGGGAGCTCCTACAATGAGCAGTTCTTC. Encoded protein: CASSSYRGSSYNEQFF.

This clone was picked up many times. The rearrangement uses TRBV13 and TRBJ1-3, with a possible D match to TRBD1 (6 bases). Deletions cut 1 base from V and 1 base from J, with 14 bases between. The CDR3 loop spans 17 amino acids. The germline gives CDR1 PRHDT, CDR2 FYEKMQ (reference sequence). CDR3 sequence reads: CASSLAGGPGSGNTIYF. As DNA, the CDR3 is TGTGCCAGCAGCTTAGCTGGGGGCCCGGGTTCTGGAAACACCATATATTTT.

By share of the sample, this clone is medium-sized. J is TRBJ2-2 and V is TRBV24-1; TRBD1 aligns across 7 bases. Trimming cost V 6 bases and J 4 bases; bases outside gene matches: 7. The V gene's germline CDR1 is KGHDR and CDR2 SFDVKD. CDR3 length: 15 residues. This CDR3 reads CATSIRGLGTGELFF. The DNA for the CDR3 is TGTGCCACCAGTATTAGGGGGCTTGGCACCGGGGAGCTGTTTTTT.

This clone was detected only a few times. The chain employs TRBV2 and TRBJ2-1; D unresolved. There are 14 residues in the CDR3. The V gene's germline CDR1 is SNHLY and CDR2 FYNNEI. Trimming cost V 5 bases and J 4 bases, with 12 bases left between them. For the CDR3, the DNA is TGTGCCAGCAGTTTACAGTCTGTTTACAATGAGCAGTTCTTC. Its translation: CASSLQSVYNEQFF.

This clone is medium-sized in the sample. V is TRBV2 and J is TRBJ1-5; 9 bases agree with TRBD1. The CDR3 covers 15 residues. V was clipped by 6 bases and J by 1 base; unmatched bases: 4. Germline V gene lookup returns CDR1 SNHLY and CDR2 FYNNEI. The CDR3 DNA sequence: TGTGCCAGCAGCATACAGGGGGCGAGCAATCAGCCCCAGCATTTT. Translated: CASSIQGASNQPQHF.

This clone is labeled large (0.1 to 1%). The J gene is TRBJ2-7, the V gene TRBV6-1; D is undetermined. V dropped 3 bases and J dropped 2 bases, with 14 bases sitting between them. Germline values: CDR1 MNHNS, CDR2 SASEGT. This CDR3 contains 15 residues. CDR3 protein: CASSELPTYTYEQYF. CDR3 nucleotides: TGTGCCAGCAGTGAGCTTCCGACCTACACCTACGAGCAGTACTTC.

This chain uses TRBV12-3 or TRBV12-4 with TRBJ2-7, with D perhaps matching TRBD1 (6 bases). The CDR3 runs to 17 residues. Trimming stripped 5 bases from V and 1 base from J, with 21 bases between. CDR3 region: CASSTGGTGQPSYEQYF. CDR3 coding DNA: TGTGCCAGCAGTACCGGAGGAACAGGGCAGCCTTCCTACGAGCAGTACTTC.

The chain has TRBV2 and TRBJ2-5; D is possibly TRBD1 (5 bases). The CDR3 consists of 12 residues. V gave up 6 bases and J gave up 4 bases, with 9 bases separating them. CDR1 SNHLY and CDR2 FYNNEI come from the germline V gene. The CDR3 here is CASRDNGETQYF. In nucleotides, the CDR3 is TGTGCCAGCAGGGACAATGGAGAGACCCAGTACTTC.

This rearrangement joins TRBV19 to TRBJ1-5; 9 positions agree with TRBD1. Germline CDR1 and CDR2: LNHDA and SQIVND (reference sequence). The CDR3 has 17 residues. The ends lost 6 bases at V and 2 bases at J; junction bases unmatched: 11. CDR3 in DNA: TGTGCCAGTAGCATGAGACAGGGGGTTTCTGGCAATCAGCCCCAGCATTTT. This translates into CASSMRQGVSGNQPQHF.

By its share, this clone is large. The chain is built from TRBV6-2 or TRBV6-3 and TRBJ2-2; D not certain. This CDR3 is 14 amino acids long. V was pared by 4 bases and J by 2 bases, with 8 bases between. Germline V gene sequence: CDR1 MNHEY, CDR2 SVGEGT. This CDR3 reads CASSSWFNTGELFF. As DNA, the CDR3 is TGTGCCAGCAGTTCGTGGTTTAACACCGGGGAGCTGTTTTTT.

V and J are TRBV5-1 and TRBJ2-6; a weak D match, TRBD1 (5 bases). Germline V gene sequence: CDR1 SGHRS, CDR2 YFSETQ. V shed 0 bases and J shed 2 bases, with 6 bases lying between them. The CDR3 runs to 15 residues. This CDR3 reads CASSLETAGANVLTF. As DNA, the CDR3 is TGCGCCAGCAGCTTGGAGACAGCTGGGGCCAACGTCCTGACTTTC.

The sample holds a few counts of this clone. A much more abundant neighbour one base away suggests this may be a read error. Likely a read error: the CDR3 ends without its conserved phenylalanine or tryptophan. The rearrangement joins TRBV5-5 to TRBJ1-1; the D gene is possibly TRBD1 (5 bases). V was shortened by 4 bases and J by 1 base, with 8 bases between the two germline ends. Germline assignment: CDR1 SGHKS and CDR2 YYEKEE (reference sequence). The length of the CDR3 is 13 residues. DNA for the CDR3: TGTGCCAGCAGCCGACAGCCGAACACTGAAGCTTTCCTT. Translated: CASSRQPNTEAFL.

Concerning this clone itself: With a much larger clone just one base away, this may be a read error. The same CDR3 is also encoded by other DNA sequences in this sample. The chain recombines TRBV4-1 with TRBJ1-5; D perhaps matches TRBD1 (5 bases). The CDR3 has 15 amino acids. With 5 bases removed from V and 7 bases from J, the gap between germline ends came to 18 bases. Germline CDR1 and CDR2: MGHRA and YSYEKL. The CDR3 nucleotides read TGCGCCAGCAGCAAAGGACCGGAGGGGTACCAGCCCCAGCATTTT. Translation gives CASSKGPEGYQPQHF.

J is TRBJ2-2 and V is TRBV5-1, with 7 bases fitting TRBD1. V trimming: 9 bases; J trimming: 5 bases; junction bases outside the gene matches: 7. Germline-derived CDR1 and CDR2 are SGHRS and YFSETQ. CDR3 length: 13 residues. DNA for the CDR3: TGCGCCACCCAGCCGACAGGGACCGGGGAGCTGTTTTTT. Translating gives CATQPTGTGELFF. The whole variable domain, filled in from reference TRBV5-1 and TRBJ2-2, reads KAGVTQTPRYLIKTRGQQVTLSCSPISGHRSVSWYQQTPGQGLQFLFEYFSETQRNKGNFPGRFSGRQFSNSRSEMNVSTLELGDSALYLCATQPTGTGELFFGEGSRLTVL.

This clone has ten or more counts. This chain joins TRBV27 and TRBJ2-5, with D possibly being TRBD2 (7 bases). The CDR3 sequence is 18 residues long. V was shortened by 1 base and J by 5 bases, with 23 bases between the two germline ends. CDR1 is MNHEY, CDR2 SMNVEV, per germline (reference sequence). CDR3 in DNA: TGTGCCAGCAGTTTATGGGGAGGGGGGGGGGGGCCTCGGGAGACCCAGTACTTC. It specifies CASSLWGGGGGPRETQYF.

The CDR3 region has the DNA TGTGCCAGCAGCTCTCATAGCGGGGGGGGCTACGAGCAGTACTTC. Translated: CASSSHSGGGYEQYF. The chain recombines TRBV7-2 with TRBJ2-7; 11 positions match TRBD2. Germline trimming cut 4 bases from V and 3 bases from J; bases unmatched to any gene: 5. CDR3 size: 15 residues. In germline, CDR1 is SGHTA, CDR2 FQGNSA.